These T cell receptor beta chains were read from a single sample in a study of T-cell memory formation after mild COVID-19. Each CDR3 protein gets one entry after TCRdb re-called the 5' RACE reads with MiXCR. The sample has tens of thousands of distinct CDR3 sequences, roughly a quarter seen once. Input material: PBMCs or a T cell subset sorted from them (not recorded which). The receptors were gathered from a man aged 18 to 30 who had mild COVID-19 (a few samples of this study predate the infection). Cell type and time point are not known. The CDR3 runs from the conserved cysteine through the conserved F or W. A D gene is named only where the DNA matches it firmly. Only some rows state a clone size, as once, few, many or a class for expanded clones.

J: TRBJ1-1; size: few; D: .; V: TRBV6-2/TRBV6-3; DNA: TGTGCCAGCGGCCTTTCGTGGGCAGCTGAAGCTTTCTTT; CDR3: CASGLSWAAEAFF
J: TRBJ2-7; size: few; D: TRBD1; V: TRBV9; DNA: TGTGCCAGCAGCGCCTCCGGGACAGGGGTCCACGAGCAGTACTTC; CDR3: CASSASGTGVHEQYF
J: TRBJ1-5; size: few; D: .; V: TRBV7-9; DNA: TGTGCCAGCAGCTTAGTGGGGGTCGATCAGCCCCAGCATTTT; CDR3: CASSLVGVDQPQHF
J: TRBJ2-7; size: .; D: .; V: TRBV5-6; DNA: TGTGCCAGCACCGTTCCAGGGGCCTTATACGAGCAGTACTTC; CDR3: CASTVPGALYEQYF
J: TRBJ2-3; size: few; D: TRBD2; V: TRBV7-2; DNA: TGTGCCTATAGCGGGGGGGCCGAGTATACGCAGTATTTT; CDR3: CAYSGGAEYTQYF
J: TRBJ1-2; size: .; D: .; V: TRBV4-3; DNA: TGCGCCAGCAGCCAAGCGAACCTCGGCGACGGCGGCTACACCTTC; CDR3: CASSQANLGDGGYTF
J: TRBJ1-4; size: once; D: TRBD1; V: TRBV2; DNA: TGTGCCAGCAGTGCCGGACAGGGGACTGAAAAACTGTTTTTT; CDR3: CASSAGQGTEKLFF
J: TRBJ2-1; size: few; D: .; V: TRBV11-2; DNA: TGTGCCAGCAGCTTATACCAGGGGATATACAATGAGCAGTTCTTC; CDR3: CASSLYQGIYNEQFF
J: TRBJ2-3; size: .; D: .; V: TRBV12-3/TRBV12-4; DNA: TGTGCCAGCAGTGGCGGGAGCACAGATACGCAGTATTTT; CDR3: CASSGGSTDTQYF
J: TRBJ2-3; size: few; D: .; V: TRBV27; DNA: TGTGCCAGCGGCCCCGGGGCCTACCGGCTATTGGATACGCAGTATTTT; CDR3: CASGPGAYRLLDTQYF
J: TRBJ2-3; size: few; D: TRBD2; V: TRBV9; DNA: TGTGCCAGCAGCGCCCTAACTAGCGGGGGAGCCACAGATACGCAGTATTTT; CDR3: CASSALTSGGATDTQYF
J: TRBJ2-2; size: large; D: TRBD2; V: TRBV15; DNA: TGTGCCACCAGCAGAGATGTAGAGGTGTTGGCTAGCGGGGGGACCGGGGAGCTGTTTTTT; CDR3: CATSRDVEVLASGGTGELFF
J: TRBJ2-3; size: few; D: .; V: TRBV20-1; DNA: TGCAGTGCTAGAGATTGGGGCGGGGACTTCCCAGATACGCAGTATTTT; CDR3: CSARDWGGDFPDTQYF
J: TRBJ2-1; size: .; D: TRBD2; V: TRBV14; DNA: TGTGCCAGCAGCCAACTCGCGGGGGGGCATGAGCAGTTCTTC; CDR3: CASSQLAGGHEQFF
J: TRBJ2-3; size: .; D: .; V: TRBV6-2/TRBV6-3; DNA: TGTGCCAGCAGCGGAGTTCCTGACAGCACAGATACGCAGTATTTT; CDR3: CASSGVPDSTDTQYF
J: TRBJ2-6; size: .; D: TRBD2; V: TRBV4-1; DNA: TGCGCCAGCAGCCAAGATACTAGCGCCAGCTCTGGGGCCAACGTCCTGACTTTC; CDR3: CASSQDTSASSGANVLTF
J: TRBJ2-1; size: .; D: TRBD1; V: TRBV6-6; DNA: TGTGCCAGCAGCCTGAAACAGGGGGACAATGAGCAGTTCTTC; CDR3: CASSLKQGDNEQFF
J: TRBJ1-2; size: few; D: .; V: TRBV7-9; DNA: TGTGCCAGCGGAGAGGCTTGGGGATCCTATGGCTACACCTTC; CDR3: CASGEAWGSYGYTF
J: TRBJ2-7; size: .; D: .; V: TRBV14; DNA: TGTGCCAGCAGCGGGACCTCCTCCTACGAGCAGTACTTC; CDR3: CASSGTSSYEQYF
J: TRBJ2-1; size: few; D: TRBD1; V: TRBV7-9; DNA: TGTGCCAGCAGAGGACAGGGAGGCAATGAGCAGTTCTTC; CDR3: CASRGQGGNEQFF
J: TRBJ2-1; size: .; D: TRBD2; V: TRBV7-8; DNA: TGTGCCAGCACCGGGACTAGCGGGCAATACAATGAGCAGTTCTTC; CDR3: CASTGTSGQYNEQFF
J: TRBJ2-7; size: few; D: TRBD1; V: TRBV5-1; DNA: TGCGCCAGCAGCGTCACAGGGGTCCCCTACGAGCAGTACTTC; CDR3: CASSVTGVPYEQYF
J: TRBJ2-3; size: .; D: .; V: TRBV4-2; DNA: TGTGCCAGCAGCCAAGGTTGGGCAGCGACGGGAACAGATACGCAGTATTTT; CDR3: CASSQGWAATGTDTQYF
J: TRBJ2-1; size: .; D: .; V: TRBV7-3; DNA: TGTGCCAGCAGCTTAACTCCGGGGAGCCTCTACAATGAGCAGTTCTTC; CDR3: CASSLTPGSLYNEQFF
J: TRBJ2-2; size: .; D: .; V: TRBV7-9; DNA: TGTGCCAGCAGCTTAGAACCCCCCACTACCACCGGGGAGCTGTTTTTT; CDR3: CASSLEPPTTTGELFF
J: TRBJ1-1; size: once; D: TRBD1; V: TRBV7-8; DNA: TGTGCCAGCAGCTTGACAGGGGAGGTCGGAAACACTGAAGCTTTCTTT; CDR3: CASSLTGEVGNTEAFF
J: TRBJ2-3; size: few; D: TRBD2; V: TRBV29-1; DNA: TGCAGCGCCATAGCGGGGGGCGATGATACGCAGTATTTT; CDR3: CSAIAGGDDTQYF
J: TRBJ1-1; size: few; D: .; V: TRBV7-9; DNA: TGTGCCAGCAGCTTAGCACAGGGCCAGGCTGAAGCTTTCTTT; CDR3: CASSLAQGQAEAFF
J: TRBJ2-3; size: .; D: TRBD2; V: TRBV19; DNA: TGTGCCAGTAGTATGCTAGCGGGGGGCACAGATACGCAGTATTTT; CDR3: CASSMLAGGTDTQYF
J: TRBJ2-1; size: .; D: TRBD2; V: TRBV4-3; DNA: TGCGCCAGCCAACTTTGGGCGGGGGGGTACAATGAGCAGTTCTTC; CDR3: CASQLWAGGYNEQFF
J: TRBJ1-2; size: few; D: .; V: TRBV12-3/TRBV12-4; DNA: TGTGCCGTTCGTCGGTATGGCTACACCTTC; CDR3: CAVRRYGYTF
J: TRBJ2-2; size: few; D: TRBD1; V: TRBV19; DNA: TGTGCCAGTAGTATCGACAGGGGTGACACCGGGGAGCTGTTTTTT; CDR3: CASSIDRGDTGELFF
J: TRBJ2-1; size: .; D: TRBD2; V: TRBV24-1; DNA: TGTGCCACCAGTGACCCTGGTAGCGGGGGGAAGCAGTTCTTC; CDR3: CATSDPGSGGKQFF
J: TRBJ2-7; size: .; D: TRBD2; V: TRBV6-2/TRBV6-3; DNA: TGTGCCAGCACGAGCGGGGAGTACGAGCAGTACTTC; CDR3: CASTSGEYEQYF
J: TRBJ2-1; size: few; D: .; V: TRBV4-1; DNA: TGCGCCAGCAACTTGGGGCTAGCAGTCTACAATGAGCAGTTCTTC; CDR3: CASNLGLAVYNEQFF
J: TRBJ1-1; size: few; D: .; V: TRBV12-3/TRBV12-4; DNA: TGTGCCAGCAGTTTAAGACCTGAACCCTCGTGGGTAGCTTTCTTT; CDR3: CASSLRPEPSWVAFF
J: TRBJ1-1; size: few; D: .; V: TRBV5-6; DNA: TGTGCCAGCAGCTCAGGGAATAGGGAAGCTTTCTTT; CDR3: CASSSGNREAFF
J: TRBJ1-1; size: .; D: .; V: TRBV5-5; DNA: TGTGCCAGCAGCTTGGAAACAGTCTTGAACACTGAAGCTTTCTTT; CDR3: CASSLETVLNTEAFF
J: TRBJ2-7; size: hyperexpanded; D: TRBD2; V: TRBV7-9; DNA: TGTGCCAGCAGCGCCCCAGCGGGGGTCGGCGAGCAGTACTTC; CDR3: CASSAPAGVGEQYF
J: TRBJ2-1; size: few; D: TRBD1; V: TRBV5-1; DNA: TGCGCCAGCAGCTTCCCCCGGACAGGGGCTAACAATGAGCAGTTCTTC; CDR3: CASSFPRTGANNEQFF
J: TRBJ2-7; size: few; D: .; V: TRBV5-1; DNA: TGCGCCAGCAGCCCCCTCTCGTCCTACGAGCAGTACTTC; CDR3: CASSPLSSYEQYF
J: TRBJ1-3; size: few; D: .; V: TRBV5-1; DNA: TGCGCCAGCAGCCTGGAGGGAAACACCATATATTTT; CDR3: CASSLEGNTIYF
J: TRBJ2-7; size: few; D: .; V: TRBV29-1; DNA: TGCAGCGTTGAAGTCCGGGGAGAGCAGTACTTC; CDR3: CSVEVRGEQYF
J: TRBJ2-2; size: few; D: TRBD2; V: TRBV9; DNA: TGTGCCAGCAGCGTAAGCGGGACGAACACCGGGGAGCTGTTTTTT; CDR3: CASSVSGTNTGELFF
J: TRBJ2-3; size: few; D: .; V: TRBV7-9; DNA: TGTGCCAGCAGCTCCCGGGACGAGGAGTGGGCAGATACGCAGTATTTT; CDR3: CASSSRDEEWADTQYF
J: TRBJ2-1; size: .; D: .; V: TRBV28; DNA: TGTGCCAGCAGTTCCATACAGGGTTCAGGTGAGCAGTTCTTC; CDR3: CASSSIQGSGEQFF
J: TRBJ2-5; size: .; D: .; V: TRBV7-9; DNA: TGTGCCAGCAGCCGACAAGAGACCCAGTACTTC; CDR3: CASSRQETQYF
J: TRBJ1-4; size: once; D: TRBD1; V: TRBV27; DNA: TGTGCCAGCAGCTCACAGGGGACTGCAACTAATGAAAAACTGTTTTTT; CDR3: CASSSQGTATNEKLFF
J: TRBJ2-1; size: few; D: .; V: TRBV14; DNA: TGTGCCAGCAGCGTCGCGTCTGAGCAGTTCTTC; CDR3: CASSVASEQFF
J: TRBJ2-1; size: .; D: .; V: TRBV7-6; DNA: TGTGCCAGCAGCGCAGGGACAAGCGTAAATGAGCAGTTCTTC; CDR3: CASSAGTSVNEQFF
J: TRBJ1-2; size: .; D: TRBD1; V: TRBV27; DNA: TGTGCCAGCAGAACTACAGGGGATGAGGGCTACACCTTC; CDR3: CASRTTGDEGYTF